The rows below give T cell receptor beta chains drawn from one sample of a study of cytomegalovirus exposure and HLA in healthy donors. Only in-frame clones appear in the TCRdb table, and some are missing; sequencing was by immunoSEQ multiplex PCR. The sample gives approximately 76,000 clones, roughly two thirds of which show up once; about 16% is in the top ten. The specimen sequenced was PBMCs. The receptor set was obtained from a woman aged 40-49 years in good health and CMV-seropositive. Both conserved end residues are part of each CDR3. D genes are given only for firm matches. Clone sizes are given selectively: once, few, many, or a class where the clone is expanded.

>-|TRBV9|TRBJ1-2|14|-
TGTGCCAGCAGCGTAGAGGCAGGTCCTTTCGGCTACACCTTC
CASSVEAGPFGYTF
>-|TRBV5-1|TRBJ2-1|18|TRBD2
TGCGCCAGCAGCTTGGTTAGCGGGAGTAGATTAACCTACAATGAGCAGTTCTTC
CASSLVSGSRLTYNEQFF
>-|TRBV10-3|TRBJ2-7|13|-
TGTGCCATCAAGAGGCCAGAATCCTACGAGCAGTACTTC
CAIKRPESYEQYF
>-|TRBV19|TRBJ1-1|14|-
TGTGCCAGTAGTATAGAACACAGGAACACTGAAGCTTTCTTT
CASSIEHRNTEAFF
>-|TRBV18|TRBJ2-3|15|-
TGTGCCAGCTCACTCACCGGGACAACCACAGATACGCAGTATTTT
CASSLTGTTTDTQYF
>-|TRBV5-1|TRBJ2-7|15|TRBD2
TGCGCCAGCAGCACGACTAGCGGGAGATCTGGGGAGCAGTACTTC
CASSTTSGRSGEQYF
>once|TRBV28|TRBJ1-2|18|TRBD1
TGTGCCAGCAGCCGGCTCCGGGACAGGGCGACTATTAACTATGGCTACACCTTC
CASSRLRDRATINYGYTF
>-|TRBV2|TRBJ2-7|18|TRBD1
TGTGCCAGCATTATACCGGGACAGGGGTTTTTTGTTAGCTACGAGCAGTACTTC
CASIIPGQGFFVSYEQYF
>few|TRBV14|TRBJ2-1|15|TRBD2
TGTGCCAGCAGCCAACTAGCGGGAGTTGGCAATGAGCAGTTCTTC
CASSQLAGVGNEQFF
>-|TRBV11-3|TRBJ1-1|13|-
TGTGCCAGCAGTATCGGACGGGGCACTGAAGCTTTCTTT
CASSIGRGTEAFF
>-|TRBV7-9|TRBJ1-2|16|-
TGTGCCAGCAGCTTAAGGGCCTCGGGAGCTAACTATGGCTACACCTTC
CASSLRASGANYGYTF
>-|TRBV25-1|TRBJ2-7|15|-
TGTGCCAGCAGTGGCCGGGAGATGGGCTCCTACGAGCAGTACTTC
CASSGREMGSYEQYF
>-|TRBV6-4|TRBJ1-5|13|TRBD1
TGTGCCAGCAGTACAGGGGCCAATCAGCCCCAGCATTTT
CASSTGANQPQHF
>-|TRBV19|TRBJ1-2|13|TRBD1
TGTGCCAGTAGCAGGACAGGCAATGGAGGCTACACCTTC
CASSRTGNGGYTF
>-|TRBV15|TRBJ2-7|14|-
TGTGCCACCAGCAGAGATGGGGGCCGCTACGAGCAGTACTTC
CATSRDGGRYEQYF
>few|TRBV5-5|TRBJ2-7|14|-
TGTGCCAGCAGCTTCCGGGTCGATCCCTACGAGCAGTACTTC
CASSFRVDPYEQYF
>-|TRBV19|TRBJ1-5|13|-
TGTGCCAGTAGTACTACCCCAAATCAGCCCCAGCATTTT
CASSTTPNQPQHF
>-|TRBV29-1|TRBJ2-2|13|TRBD2
TGCAGCGCCCTTGCGGGAGCGTTCGGGGAGCTGTTTTTT
CSALAGAFGELFF
>few|TRBV5-6|TRBJ2-5|15|TRBD1
TGTGCCAGCAGCTCTACTGACAGGGGGCTAGAGACCCAGTACTTC
CASSSTDRGLETQYF
>-|TRBV27|TRBJ1-1|16|-
TGTGCCAGCAGACCCTCATGGGGGGGGACGAACACTGAAGCTTTCTTT
CASRPSWGGTNTEAFF
>-|TRBV29-1|TRBJ2-5|15|-
TGCAGCGTTAAATCGCCAGGAACATCCCAAGAGACCCAGTACTTC
CSVKSPGTSQETQYF
>-|TRBV11-2|TRBJ2-1|13|-
TGTGCCAGCAGCTTAGACAGGGACAATGAGCAGTTCTTC
CASSLDRDNEQFF
>-|TRBV19|TRBJ1-2|14|TRBD1
TGTGCCAGTTCCTGGGACAGTGGGGCGTATGGCTACACCTTC
CASSWDSGAYGYTF
>-|TRBV2|TRBJ1-6|14|-
TGTGCCAGCAGTGAGGGGCAGTATAATTCACCCCTCCACTTT
CASSEGQYNSPLHF
>few|TRBV19|TRBJ1-2|14|-
TGTGCCAGTAGTCTCCCGGGGGCTAACTATGGCTACACCTTC
CASSLPGANYGYTF
>-|TRBV21-1|TRBJ2-4|16|-
TGTGCCAGCAGCCCTCGGATAAGACAGGTTGAAAACATTCAGTACTTC
CASSPRIRQVENIQYF
>-|TRBV7-2|TRBJ2-6|18|-
TGTGCCAGCAGCTTACCCAAGACATCAGGGTCTGGGGCCAACGTCCTGACTTTC
CASSLPKTSGSGANVLTF
>-|TRBV5-1|TRBJ2-7|16|-
TGCGCCAGCAGCTTTTCACCCGGGGAATTCCTCTACGAGCAGTACTTC
CASSFSPGEFLYEQYF
>-|TRBV30|TRBJ1-4|15|-
TGTGCCTGGAAGAGGAAGGGGGATGGGGCCGAAAAACTGTTTTTT
CAWKRKGDGAEKLFF
>-|TRBV9|TRBJ2-2|16|-
TGTGCCAGCAGCGTAACCCCCAGGGGAGGGGCCGGGGAGCTGTTTTTT
CASSVTPRGGAGELFF
>-|TRBV5-4|TRBJ1-1|12|-
TGTGCCAGCAGCTTGAGAGAGTCTGAAGCTTTCTTT
CASSLRESEAFF
>-|TRBV27|TRBJ2-5|13|-
TGTGCCAGCAGTTGGACAGTAAAAGAGACCCAGTACTTC
CASSWTVKETQYF
>-|TRBV7-2|TRBJ2-5|14|TRBD2
TGTGCCAGCAGCACTAGCGGGGGGGCAGAGACCCAGTACTTC
CASSTSGGAETQYF
>-|TRBV5-8|TRBJ1-1|15|-
TGTGCCAGCAGCTTTGGGCTCCAAGGGAACACTGAAGCTTTCTTT
CASSFGLQGNTEAFF
>-|TRBV28|TRBJ2-3|14|-
TGTGCCAGCACCCTAGGGACTTACCGAGATACGCAGTATTTT
CASTLGTYRDTQYF
>-|TRBV6-1|TRBJ2-7|14|TRBD2
TGTGCCAGCAGTGATTTATCGGGAGGTTACGAGCAGTACTTC
CASSDLSGGYEQYF
>few|TRBV6-4|TRBJ2-2|14|-
TGTGCCAGCAGTGCCCAGGGTCACACCGGGGAGCTGTTTTTT
CASSAQGHTGELFF
>-|TRBV27|TRBJ1-5|16|-
TGTGCCAGCAGTTTATCGGGCTTCCATAGCAATCAGCCCCAGCATTTT
CASSLSGFHSNQPQHF
>-|TRBV30|TRBJ2-7|12|-
TGTGCCTGGACGGACTCCTCCTACGAGCAGTACTTC
CAWTDSSYEQYF
>-|TRBV6-1|TRBJ2-7|14|-
TGTGCCAGCAGTGATGTGGCCGGGGCCTACGAGCAGTACTTC
CASSDVAGAYEQYF
>-|TRBV6-5|TRBJ1-2|13|TRBD1
TGTGCCAGCACTCCCGGGACAGCCTATGGCTACACCTTC
CASTPGTAYGYTF
>-|TRBV27|TRBJ2-5|17|TRBD1
TGTGCCAGCACCCCCCGGGGTTACAGGGGGCTGGGGGAGACCCAGTACTTC
CASTPRGYRGLGETQYF
>-|TRBV2|TRBJ2-5|15|-
TGTGCCAGCAGTGTCGAGACTACCTCACGAAAGACCCAGTACTTC
CASSVETTSRKTQYF
>few|TRBV6-5|TRBJ1-6|16|-
TGTGCCAGCAGTTCGATGAGCGCGGGCGGAAATTCACCCCTCCACTTT
CASSSMSAGGNSPLHF
>-|TRBV4-3|TRBJ1-5|13|-
TGCGCCAGCAGCCACAGGGCCGGTCAGCCCCAGCATTTT
CASSHRAGQPQHF
>-|TRBV5-1|TRBJ1-4|14|-
TGCGCCAGCAGCCTCAGTCCTTCAAATGAAAAACTGTTTTTT
CASSLSPSNEKLFF
>-|TRBV28|TRBJ2-1|11|-
TGTGCCAGCAGCACACACAATGAGCAGTTCTTC
CASSTHNEQFF
>-|TRBV9|TRBJ1-3|14|-
TGTGCCAGCAGCGTAGGGAGCTCTGGAAACACCATATATTTT
CASSVGSSGNTIYF
>-|TRBV5-1|TRBJ2-5|14|-
TGCGCCAGCAGCTGGCAGGGTCGTGAAGAGACCCAGTACTTC
CASSWQGREETQYF
>-|TRBV4-2|TRBJ2-1|16|TRBD2
TGTGCCAGCAGCTTACTAGCGGGGGGGCTGGACAATGAGCAGTTCTTC
CASSLLAGGLDNEQFF
>-|TRBV4-1|TRBJ2-7|15|TRBD2
TGCGCCAGCAGCCCGGACGGGACTAGGGTCTACGAGCAGTACTTC
CASSPDGTRVYEQYF
>-|TRBV9|TRBJ2-3|16|TRBD2
TGTGCCAGCAGCGTAGGGACTAGTCAACACGCAGATACGCAGTATTTT
CASSVGTSQHADTQYF